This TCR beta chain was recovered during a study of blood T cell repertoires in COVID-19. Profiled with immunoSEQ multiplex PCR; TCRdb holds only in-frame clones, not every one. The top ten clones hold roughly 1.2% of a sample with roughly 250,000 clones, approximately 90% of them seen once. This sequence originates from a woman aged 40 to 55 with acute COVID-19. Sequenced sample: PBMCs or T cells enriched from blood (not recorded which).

This CDR3 is CASSVYPRVRGAFF. The CDR3 nucleotides are TGTGCCAGCAGTGTATACCCGAGGGTCCGAGGAGCTTTCTTT. V is TRBV27 and J is TRBJ1-1; D not certain. V lost 5 bases and J 10 bases, leaving 20 bases between the germline ends. Germline-derived CDR1 and CDR2 are MNHEY and SMNVEV (reference sequence). The CDR3 sequence is 14 residues long.